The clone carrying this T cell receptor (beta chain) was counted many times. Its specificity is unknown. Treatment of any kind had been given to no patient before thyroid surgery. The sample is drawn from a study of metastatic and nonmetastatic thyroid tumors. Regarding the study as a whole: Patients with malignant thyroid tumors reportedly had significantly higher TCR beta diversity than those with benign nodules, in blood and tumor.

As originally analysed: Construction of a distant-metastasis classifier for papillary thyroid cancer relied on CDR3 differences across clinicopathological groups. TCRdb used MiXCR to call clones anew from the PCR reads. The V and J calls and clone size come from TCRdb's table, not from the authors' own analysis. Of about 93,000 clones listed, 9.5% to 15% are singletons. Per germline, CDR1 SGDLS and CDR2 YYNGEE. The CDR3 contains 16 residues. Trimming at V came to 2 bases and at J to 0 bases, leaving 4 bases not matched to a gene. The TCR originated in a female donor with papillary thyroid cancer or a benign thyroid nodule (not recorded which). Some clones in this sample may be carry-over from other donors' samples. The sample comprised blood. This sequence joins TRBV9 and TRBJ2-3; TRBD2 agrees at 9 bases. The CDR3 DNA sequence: TGTGCCAGCAGCGTTGCTAGCGGGACGAGCACAGATACGCAGTATTTT. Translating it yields CASSVASGTSTDTQYF.